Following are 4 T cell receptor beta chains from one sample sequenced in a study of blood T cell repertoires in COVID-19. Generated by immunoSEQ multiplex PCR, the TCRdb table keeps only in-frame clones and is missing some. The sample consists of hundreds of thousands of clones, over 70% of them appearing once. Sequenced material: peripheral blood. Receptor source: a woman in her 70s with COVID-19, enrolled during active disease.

The CDR3 bases are TGCGCCAGCAGCCAAGGGGTACAGATGAACACTGAAGCTTTCTTT. Translation: CASSQGVQMNTEAFF. This chain links TRBV4-1 with TRBJ1-1; the D is unclear. Germline CDR1 and CDR2: MGHRA and YSYEKL. The V gene lost 1 base and the J gene lost 0 bases, with 9 bases spanning the gap. CDR3 size: 15 residues.

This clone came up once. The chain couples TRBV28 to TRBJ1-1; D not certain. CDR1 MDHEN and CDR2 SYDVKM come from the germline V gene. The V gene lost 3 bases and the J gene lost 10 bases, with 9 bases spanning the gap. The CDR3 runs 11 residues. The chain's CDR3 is CASSFLYSAFF. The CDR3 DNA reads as TGTGCCAGCAGTTTTCTTTATTCAGCTTTCTTT.

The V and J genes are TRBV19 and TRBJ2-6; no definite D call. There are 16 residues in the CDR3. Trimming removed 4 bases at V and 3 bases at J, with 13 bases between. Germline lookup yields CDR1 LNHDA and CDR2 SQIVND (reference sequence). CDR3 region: CASSTSPLGGANVLTF. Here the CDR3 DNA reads TGTGCCAGTAGTACGAGCCCCCTAGGTGGGGCCAACGTCCTGACTTTC.

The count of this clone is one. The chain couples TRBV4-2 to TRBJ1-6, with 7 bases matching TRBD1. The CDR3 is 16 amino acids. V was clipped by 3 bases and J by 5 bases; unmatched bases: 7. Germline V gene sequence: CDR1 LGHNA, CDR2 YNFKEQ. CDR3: CASSQRTGPNNSPLHF. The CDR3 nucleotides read TGTGCCAGCAGCCAGAGGACAGGTCCCAATAATTCACCCCTCCACTTT.